Listed here are 26 T cell receptor beta chains from one sample, sequenced in a study of T cells in Graves' hyperthyroidism and ophthalmopathy. The CDR3 regions of TCR beta were amplified from RNA transcripts. The primer set for the first-round RT-PCR of the TCR CDR3 was HTBI. TCRdb recomputed calls from the multiplex PCR reads with MiXCR, one row per CDR3 protein. The data show about 400,000 distinct CDR3 sequences, around 15% seen once. Material for sequencing was blood. The receptors here all came from a man in his forties or fifties with Graves' ophthalmopathy.

This clonotype showed up many times. The chain employs TRBV11-2 and TRBJ2-7, with 7 bases lining up with TRBD1. V shed 5 bases, J shed 3 bases, and the junction held 7 bases outside the gene matches. The CDR3 has 14 residues. Germline assignment: CDR1 SGHAT and CDR2 FQNNGV. In nucleotides, the CDR3 is TGTGCCAGCAGCAACGTGGCAGGGGGCTACGAGCAGTACTTC. Its translation is CASSNVAGGYEQYF.

This clonotype was observed many times. The V call is TRBV7-9, the J call TRBJ2-7; D uncertain. Trimming took off 1 base at V and 4 bases at J, with 17 bases between the two ends. Germline CDR1 SEHNR, CDR2 FQNEAQ (reference sequence). The CDR3 sequence is 16 residues long. The CDR3 nucleotides are TGTGCCAGCAGCTTAGATAGGGCCGGAGTGGGATACGAGCAGTACTTC. This gives the protein CASSLDRAGVGYEQYF.

This clonotype was found many times. The chain is built from TRBV24-1 and TRBJ2-1; 10 nucleotides match TRBD2. The CDR3 totals 16 residues. Germline CDR1 KGHDR, CDR2 SFDVKD. With V trimmed by 1 base and J by 6 bases, 5 bases remained unmatched. The CDR3 protein is CATSDFKTSGPNEQFF. The CDR3, as DNA: TGTGCCACCAGTGATTTTAAGACTAGCGGGCCCAATGAGCAGTTCTTC.

The CDR3 DNA is TGTGCCAGTAGGGAACCGCGGGACGGTCACTATGGCTACACCTTC. Amino acids: CASREPRDGHYGYTF. The chain couples TRBV19 to TRBJ1-2; TRBD1 might be the D (5 bases). Germline CDR1 and CDR2: LNHDA and SQIVND (reference sequence). V dropped 6 bases and J dropped 3 bases, with 17 bases sitting between them. This CDR3 has 15 amino acids.

This clonotype was recorded many times. V is TRBV7-2 and J is TRBJ2-5; 7 bases align to TRBD2. V dropped 3 bases and J dropped 3; count of bases not matched to a gene: 13. There are 17 residues in the CDR3. The V gene's germline CDR1 is SGHTA and CDR2 FQGNSA. The CDR3 DNA sequence: TGTGCCAGCAGCTTCATAAATTCTGGGCGGGGGAAAGAGACCCAGTACTTC. Translated: CASSFINSGRGKETQYF.

In this sample, this clonotype turned up many times. The chain joins TRBV29-1 to TRBJ1-5, with D tentatively TRBD1 (5 bases). The CDR3 sequence is 12 residues long. V dropped 4 bases and J dropped 4 bases, with 8 bases sitting between them. Germline CDR1 SQVTM, CDR2 ANQGSEA. The CDR3 protein is CSVGQLNQPQHF. CDR3 DNA sequence: TGCAGCGTTGGACAGTTGAATCAGCCCCAGCATTTT.

This clonotype was seen a few times. A much larger clone is a single base away; this may be a read error. The conserved final phenylalanine or tryptophan is absent from the CDR3, which likely points to a read error. The V call is TRBV11-2, the J call TRBJ1-6; the D is unclear. V was clipped by 7 bases and J by 10 bases, with 14 bases between them. In germline, CDR1 is SGHAT, CDR2 FQNNGV. The CDR3 runs 13 residues. The CDR3 DNA reads TGTGCCAGCACCTATGGTCTCGCCTCACCCCTCCACCTT. Translation gives CASTYGLASPLHL.

The table lists this clonotype with many counts. DNA of the CDR3: TGTGCCAGCAGCTTTGGACAGACCCACTCTGGAAACACCATATATTTT. Translation: CASSFGQTHSGNTIYF. The chain is built from TRBV13 and TRBJ1-3; maybe TRBD1 (6 bases). Per the germline V gene, CDR1 is PRHDT and CDR2 is FYEKMQ (reference sequence). The CDR3 has 16 residues. Between the trimmed V and J ends, which lost 3 bases and 0 bases, there was a span of 12 bases.

The rearrangement links TRBV20-1 to TRBJ2-1, with 7 nucleotides matching TRBD2. Germline lookup yields CDR1 DFQATT and CDR2 SNEGSKA (reference sequence). The V and J ends lost 2 bases and 1 base, in that order; junction bases with no gene match: 5. The CDR3 is made up of 15 amino acids. The CDR3 loop is CSARTREASYNEQFF. DNA for the CDR3: TGCAGTGCTAGAACACGGGAGGCTTCCTACAATGAGCAGTTCTTC.

On this clonotype itself: A single base separates this from a much larger clone, so it may be a read error. V and J are TRBV28 and TRBJ2-1, with 12 bases identical to TRBD2. CDR1 MDHEN and CDR2 SYDVKM come from the germline V gene. The CDR3 runs to 16 residues. The DNA for the CDR3 is TGTGCCAGCGCCCCGACTAGCGGGAGCTCCCACAATGAGCAGTTCTTC. Translated: CASAPTSGSSHNEQFF.

Ten or more counts support this clonotype. The chain joins TRBV18 to TRBJ1-4; no definite D call. Germline assignment: CDR1 KGHSH and CDR2 LQKENI. The CDR3 runs to 16 residues. The V and J ends lost 1 base and 1 base respectively, with 10 bases between them. As DNA, the CDR3 is TGTGCCAGCTCACCACGGCCTTCCGGAACTAATGAAAAACTGTTTTTT. Protein sequence: CASSPRPSGTNEKLFF. The full variable domain, in which reference TRBV18 and TRBJ1-4 provide the parts outside the CDR3, is NAGVMQNPRHLVRRRGQEARLRCSPMKGHSHVYWYRQLPEEGLKFMVYLQKENIIDESGMPKERFSAEFPKEGPSILRIQQVVRGDSAAYFCASSPRPSGTNEKLFFGSGTQLSVL.

This clonotype was recorded many times. The chain combines TRBV2 with TRBJ2-5; D not resolved. Germline values: CDR1 SNHLY, CDR2 FYNNEI. The CDR3 runs 14 residues. V lost 3 bases to trimming and J lost 6 bases, with 14 bases between them. CDR3 loop: CASSDERGWQTQYF. CDR3 sequence (DNA): TGTGCCAGCAGTGATGAGAGAGGTTGGCAGACCCAGTACTTC.

In this sample, this clonotype turned up many times. The chain is built from TRBV2 and TRBJ1-5, with D maybe TRBD1 (5 bases). CDR1 SNHLY and CDR2 FYNNEI come from the germline V gene. The CDR3 is made up of 13 amino acids. The ends were cut back, 5 bases at V and 4 bases at J, with 9 bases in the middle. The CDR3 DNA reads TGTGCCAGCAGTACAGGTGTAAATCAGCCCCAGCATTTT. Translating gives CASSTGVNQPQHF. Drawing the rest from reference TRBV2 and TRBJ1-5, the complete variable domain is EPEVTQTPSHQVTQMGQEVILRCVPISNHLYFYWYRQILGQKVEFLVSFYNNEISEKSEIFDDQFSVERPDGSNFTLKIRSTKLEDSAMYFCASSTGVNQPQHFGDGTRLSIL.

The V and J genes are TRBV3-1 and TRBJ1-3; D is perhaps TRBD1 (6 bases). The CDR3 is 15 amino acids. CDR1 and CDR2 from the germline V gene are LGHDT and YNNKEL (reference sequence). V was cut by 7 bases and J by 2 bases, with 15 bases left in between. The CDR3 sequence: CASTRTGTPGNTIYF. The CDR3 bases are TGTGCCAGCACCCGAACCGGGACACCTGGAAACACCATATATTTT.

The chain joins TRBV6-5 to TRBJ1-2; D is uncertain. Germline assignment: CDR1 MNHEY and CDR2 SVGAGI. This CDR3 is 14 amino acids long. Trimming took off 2 bases at V and 4 bases at J, with 11 bases between the two ends. CDR3 residues: CASSYDRRVYGYTF. For the CDR3, the DNA is TGTGCCAGCAGTTACGACCGAAGGGTCTATGGCTACACCTTC.

V is TRBV6-2 or TRBV6-3 and J is TRBJ2-1; D gene unclear. This CDR3 is 11 amino acids long. Trimming left V 6 bases short and J 8 bases short, with 8 bases between. The germline V gene has CDR1 MNHEY and CDR2 SVGEGT. The CDR3 bases are TGTGCCAGCAGGCTGAATGATGAGCAGTTCTTC. This codes for CASRLNDEQFF.

This clonotype was seen repeatedly, ten times or more. The genes are TRBV18 and TRBJ2-5; the D gene is possibly TRBD1 (5 bases). V was pared by 3 bases and J by 3 bases, with 8 bases between. CDR3 length equals 13 residues. Germline CDR1 KGHSH, CDR2 LQKENI. In DNA, the CDR3 is TGTGCCAGCTCACCGGGGCCAAAAGAGACCCAGTACTTC. Translated, it gives CASSPGPKETQYF.

This chain uses TRBV28 with TRBJ2-7; 7 bases agree with TRBD1. CDR3 size: 14 residues. Trimming removed 6 bases from V and 1 base from J; junction bases left unmatched: 6. Germline loops: CDR1 MDHEN, CDR2 SYDVKM. The CDR3 spells CASRTPGQSYEQYF. The CDR3 DNA follows: TGTGCCAGCAGGACGCCGGGACAGTCCTACGAGCAGTACTTC.

This sequence joins TRBV9 and TRBJ1-1, with D perhaps TRBD1 (5 bases). V lost 3 bases, J lost 4 bases, and 13 bases lay in between. The CDR3 covers 14 residues. In germline, CDR1 is SGDLS, CDR2 YYNGEE. The CDR3 sequence is CASSDEGSGTEAFF. For the CDR3, the DNA is TGTGCCAGCAGCGATGAGGGGTCGGGCACTGAAGCTTTCTTT.

This clonotype showed up many times. The J gene is TRBJ2-7, the V gene TRBV2; D uncertain. Germline V CDR1 and CDR2: SNHLY, FYNNEI. This CDR3 has 13 residues. V was pared by 3 bases and J by 2 bases, with 8 bases between. The CDR3 reads CASSDDSAYEQYF. CDR3 bases: TGTGCCAGCAGTGATGACTCGGCCTACGAGCAGTACTTC. The whole variable domain, filled in from reference TRBV2 and TRBJ2-7, reads EPEVTQTPSHQVTQMGQEVILRCVPISNHLYFYWYRQILGQKVEFLVSFYNNEISEKSEIFDDQFSVERPDGSNFTLKIRSTKLEDSAMYFCASSDDSAYEQYFGPGTRLTVT.

This clonotype was picked up many times. The chain has TRBV2 and TRBJ2-1; maybe TRBD2 (5 bases). The germline V gene has CDR1 SNHLY and CDR2 FYNNEI. The CDR3 spans 15 residues. With 3 bases removed from V and 0 bases from J, the gap between germline ends came to 9 bases. The CDR3 DNA is TGTGCCAGCAGTGAGGAGGATAGCTCCTACAATGAGCAGTTCTTC. Its protein is CASSEEDSSYNEQFF. The full variable domain, completed using reference TRBV2 and TRBJ2-1, is EPEVTQTPSHQVTQMGQEVILRCVPISNHLYFYWYRQILGQKVEFLVSFYNNEISEKSEIFDDQFSVERPDGSNFTLKIRSTKLEDSAMYFCASSEEDSSYNEQFFGPGTRLTVL.

J is TRBJ2-3 and V is TRBV10-3; D is perhaps TRBD1 (6 bases). In germline, CDR1 is ENHRY, CDR2 SYGVKD. The germline V and J ends were trimmed by 3 bases and 3 bases, with 16 bases remaining between them. This CDR3 has 16 amino acids. The CDR3 DNA sequence: TGTGCCATCAGTGATTGGGTGGGGGCGAGTACAGATACGCAGTATTTT. Its translation: CAISDWVGASTDTQYF.

In its sample, this clonotype was seen a few times. V usage is TRBV5-4 and J usage is TRBJ1-1; D ambiguous. V was trimmed by 3 bases and J by 1 base, leaving 19 bases between them. Germline values: CDR1 SGHNT, CDR2 YYREEE (reference sequence). This CDR3 comprises 17 residues. CDR3 region: CASSSRDRRPRNTEAFF. CDR3 DNA: TGTGCCAGCAGCTCCCGAGATAGGCGGCCCAGGAACACTGAAGCTTTCTTT.

This clonotype was detected many times. A much more abundant neighbour one base away suggests this may be a read error. This rearrangement joins TRBV5-1 to TRBJ1-1, with D possibly being TRBD1 (6 bases). Germline values: CDR1 SGHRS, CDR2 YFSETQ. The CDR3 has 14 amino acids. The germline V and J ends were trimmed by 5 bases and 5 bases, with 16 bases remaining between them. The CDR3 region is CASRLQGGQTEAFF. The CDR3 DNA sequence: TGCGCCAGCAGATTACAGGGAGGACAAACTGAAGCTTTCTTT.

This clonotype was counted many times. This chain connects TRBV11-2 to TRBJ2-7; no clear D. The CDR3 has 14 amino acids. From germline, CDR1 is SGHAT and CDR2 FQNNGV. The V and J ends lost 5 bases and 1 base respectively, with 12 bases between them. CDR3 sequence: CASSRTDKSYEQYF. CDR3 sequence (DNA): TGTGCCAGCAGCCGAACCGACAAGTCCTACGAGCAGTACTTC.

This clonotype was detected a few times. Since a much larger clone is just one base distant, this may be a read error. CDR3 nucleotide sequence: TGTGCCTGGAGTAAGGGGTTTCAGCCCCAGCATTTT. It is translated as CAWSKGFQPQHF. The rearrangement joins TRBV30 to TRBJ1-5; tentatively, D is TRBD1 (5 bases). Trimming left V 2 bases short and J 6 bases short, with 8 bases between. Germline CDR1 and CDR2: GTSNPN and SVGIG (reference sequence). This CDR3 has 12 amino acids.